Included here is one T cell receptor beta chain sequence, with context. Its target antigen remains unknown. No per-base quality is available; no much larger clone lies one base away. Deletion took 6 bases off V and 7 bases off J, with a span of 15 bases between the germline ends. Including the terminal cysteine and phenylalanine, the CDR3 comprises 13 residues. Only the CDR3 part of the read is kept: 39 bases, read in frame from the first base. According to the germline V gene, CDR1 reads ENHRY and CDR2 reads SYGVKD. The data are from a study of T cell changes during pregnancy in multiple sclerosis (dated by TCRdb to 2018 to 2020). Looking at the study overall: In women with multiple sclerosis, the researchers looked at how the T cell repertoire shifted as pregnancy progressed.

Preparation of the library involved the immunoSEQ multiplex PCR assay. The table was pulled from immuneACCESS by TCRdb, which kept in-frame rearrangements only. Such tables lose some clones; where checked, under half of the loss comes from unresolved V genes, and the rest has no known cause. The sample table holds 91,000 or so clones, of which roughly 92% were seen once. The ten largest clones represent 2% to 2.5% of the sample. The chain couples TRBV10-3 to TRBJ1-1; tentative D gene TRBD1, with 6 bases matching. The TCR originated in a female donor with multiple sclerosis, enrolled in a pregnancy study. The sequences come from peripheral blood, collected after pregnancy. The DNA reads TGTGCCATCAGCGAACAGGGCAGGGGTGAAGCTTTCTTT. It translates as CAISEQGRGEAFF.